The 14 T cell receptor beta chains presented below share a single source sample, sequenced in a study of radiotherapy plus CTLA-4 blockade in lung cancer. Here immunoSEQ multiplex PCR was the method, and the copy in TCRdb shows in-frame clones only, minus some. In the table there are tens of thousands of clones, 79% of which are singletons. This sample comprised peripheral blood, obtained from a patient treated with radiotherapy plus ipilimumab. The receptors were sampled from a human donor with non-small cell lung cancer who had a partial response to radiotherapy plus ipilimumab.

The chain combines TRBV28 with TRBJ1-6, with D maybe TRBD1 (5 bases). The ends were cut back, 2 bases at V and 8 bases at J, with 10 bases in the middle. Per the germline V gene, CDR1 is MDHEN and CDR2 is SYDVKM. The CDR3 spans 14 residues. The CDR3 region is CASSLGRGDSPLHF. The CDR3 DNA is TGTGCCAGCAGTTTAGGCCGGGGGGATTCACCCCTCCACTTT.

This chain connects TRBV5-1 to TRBJ2-7, with a weak D call TRBD2 (6 bases). CDR1 and CDR2 (germline): SGHRS, YFSETQ. V was pared by 0 bases and J by 3 bases, with 10 bases between. The CDR3 consists of 14 residues. CDR3 in amino acids: CASSLEADYYEQYF. In DNA form, the CDR3 reads TGCGCCAGCAGCTTGGAGGCGGACTACTACGAGCAGTACTTC.

V is TRBV18 and J is TRBJ2-7, with D maybe TRBD2 (6 bases). CDR3 length equals 14 residues. CDR1 and CDR2 from the germline V gene are KGHSH and LQKENI. V was trimmed by 4 bases and J by 1 base, leaving 11 bases between them. Here the CDR3 DNA reads TGTGCCAGCTCACAAGGGACTGTTTCCTACGAGCAGTACTTC. Protein sequence: CASSQGTVSYEQYF.

The chain uses TRBV5-6 and TRBJ2-7, with TRBD2 matching 11 bases. The CDR3 has 14 amino acids. Trimming removed 5 bases from V and 4 bases from J; junction bases left unmatched: 5. In germline, CDR1 is SGHDT, CDR2 YYEEEE. CDR3 region: CASSGSGGAYEQYF. The CDR3 region has the DNA TGTGCCAGCAGTGGTAGCGGGGGGGCTTACGAGCAGTACTTC.

The rearrangement links TRBV10-3 to TRBJ2-2; TRBD2 matches at 12 bases. The CDR3 is made up of 18 amino acids. V trimming: 2 bases; J trimming: 4 bases; junction bases outside the gene matches: 8. Per the germline V gene, CDR1 is ENHRY and CDR2 is SYGVKD. CDR3: CAISERLAGGLSTGELFF. The CDR3 DNA follows: TGTGCCATCAGTGAGAGGCTAGCGGGGGGGTTGAGCACCGGGGAGCTGTTTTTT.

This chain connects TRBV29-1 to TRBJ1-4; no reliable D call. Germline CDR1 is SQVTM and CDR2 is ANQGSEA. V gave up 4 bases and J gave up 8 bases, with 11 bases separating them. The CDR3 length is 12 residues. The CDR3 DNA reads TGCAGCGTTGTAAGGAGAGGGGAAAAACTGTTTTTT. Its protein is CSVVRRGEKLFF. Supplemented by reference TRBV29-1 and TRBJ1-4, the full variable domain reads SAVISQKPSRDICQRGTSLTIQCQVDSQVTMMFWYRQQPGQSLTLIATANQGSEATYESGFVIDKFPISRPNLTFSTLTVSNMSPEDSSIYLCSVVRRGEKLFFGSGTQLSVL.

The V and J genes are TRBV7-2 and TRBJ2-7; 11 nucleotides line up with TRBD2. The germline V gene has CDR1 SGHTA and CDR2 FQGNSA. Germline trimming cut 3 bases from V and 3 bases from J; bases unmatched to any gene: 7. The CDR3 spans 16 residues. The CDR3 here is CASSFLAGGPLYEQYF. CDR3 nucleotides: TGTGCCAGCAGCTTCCTAGCGGGGGGCCCCCTCTACGAGCAGTACTTC.

The gene calls are TRBV19 and TRBJ1-5, with TRBD1 matching over 10 bases. CDR1 is LNHDA and CDR2 is SQIVND in the germline V gene (reference sequence). The CDR3 extends over 16 amino acids. V lost 7 bases, J lost 1 base, and 7 bases stayed unmatched. Written as DNA, the CDR3 is TGTGCCAGTAAAGGACAGGGGGGAGGGAGCAATCAGCCCCAGCATTTT. Protein product: CASKGQGGGSNQPQHF.

The chain employs TRBV4-1 and TRBJ1-5; 10 bases align to TRBD1. V was clipped by 1 base and J by 0 bases; unmatched bases: 3. This CDR3 contains 17 residues. Germline lookup yields CDR1 MGHRA and CDR2 YSYEKL. CDR3 coding DNA: TGCGCCAGCAGCCAAGGGGGACAGGGGAATAGCAATCAGCCCCAGCATTTT. Its translation is CASSQGGQGNSNQPQHF.

CDR3 residues: CASSLGGVNIQYF. For the CDR3, the DNA is TGTGCCAGCAGCTTAGGGGGCGTGAACATTCAGTACTTC. This chain links TRBV7-9 with TRBJ2-4; tentatively, D is TRBD1 (5 bases). V lost 1 base and J 7 bases, leaving 8 bases between the germline ends. The CDR3 has 13 amino acids. The germline V gene has CDR1 SEHNR and CDR2 FQNEAQ (reference sequence).

The V and J genes are TRBV5-6 and TRBJ2-1; 7 nucleotides match TRBD1. The ends lost 3 bases at V and 7 bases at J; junction bases unmatched: 4. The CDR3 extends over 13 amino acids. From germline, CDR1 is SGHDT and CDR2 YYEEEE. CDR3 nucleotides: TGTGCCAGCAGCTGGGGGACAGCTAATGAGCAGTTCTTC. Translated, it gives CASSWGTANEQFF.

The V gene is TRBV28, the J gene TRBJ2-5, with D hard to call. The J call may be mistaken, given a closer DNA end match to TRBJ2-7. The CDR3 loop spans 12 amino acids. Germline CDR1 is MDHEN and CDR2 is SYDVKM. The CDR3 nucleotides are TGTGCCACCTGTAGAGGTGGTTACGAGCAGTACTTC. Its translation is CATCRGGYEQYF.

J is TRBJ1-6 and V is TRBV30; maybe TRBD1 (6 bases). The length of the CDR3 is 14 residues. Germline assignment: CDR1 GTSNPN and CDR2 SVGIG (reference sequence). V was cut by 3 bases and J by 8 bases, with 14 bases left in between. In DNA form, the CDR3 reads TGTGCCTGGAGGGACAGCCCTCACGATTCACCCCTCCACTTT. It encodes CAWRDSPHDSPLHF.

The chain uses TRBV7-9 and TRBJ2-6, with D maybe TRBD1 (6 bases). Germline loops: CDR1 SEHNR, CDR2 FQNEAQ (reference sequence). V gave up 5 bases and J gave up 0 bases, with 17 bases separating them. The CDR3 runs 18 residues. The CDR3 sequence is CASSGGGGVPSGANVLTF. DNA for the CDR3: TGTGCCAGCAGCGGGGGCGGTGGGGTACCCTCTGGGGCCAACGTCCTGACTTTC.